This T cell receptor (beta chain) emerged from a study of blood T cell repertoires in COVID-19. The study recruited people aged roughly 18 to 100 years across approximately 24 US areas. TCRdb's copy holds only in-frame clones and misses some; the assay was immunoSEQ multiplex PCR. The repertoire consists of about 250,000 clones, with roughly 85% occurring once and the leading ten covering about 6.2%. The CDR3 is made up of 15 amino acids. J was trimmed by 4 bases and V by 5 bases; bases with no gene match: 8. Germline V gene lookup returns CDR1 SGHTA and CDR2 FQGNSA. The rearrangement joins TRBV7-2 to TRBJ1-3; the match to TRBD1 covers 7 bases. This clonotype originated in a woman aged 45-59 years who had been exposed to COVID-19. Sequencing was carried out using PBMCs or T cells enriched from blood (not recorded which). The chain's CDR3 is CASSLQGHGGNTIYF. CDR3 nucleotides: TGTGCCAGCAGCCTACAGGGGCACGGCGGAAACACCATATATTTT.